Described below is a single TCR beta chain sequence and its context. Its antigen is currently unknown. This sample is part of a study of cytomegalovirus exposure and HLA in healthy donors. Findings and caveats of the study: According to the study, 160 or so TCR beta chains were cytomegalovirus-associated. CMV antigen specificity was confirmed in vitro for three CMV-associated chains.

Repertoires were generated with immunoSEQ multiplex PCR, while TCRdb's copy carries only in-frame clones and drops some. The sample contains 150,000 or so clones, more than 75% of which appear only once. CDR1 and CDR2 (germline): GTSNPN, SVGIG (reference sequence). The CDR3 spans 15 residues. The V and J ends lost 2 bases and 6 bases, in that order; junction bases with no gene match: 10. The clonotype comes from a woman aged 25 to 39 in good health and CMV-seronegative. The sequenced sample was PBMCs. The gene calls are TRBV30 and TRBJ2-3; 8 positions match TRBD2. This CDR3 is CAWSSRGGRVDTQYF. The CDR3 nucleotides are TGTGCCTGGAGTTCTCGCGGGGGGCGTGTGGATACGCAGTATTTT.